This T cell receptor (beta chain) was sequenced for a study of blood T cells in healthy people across ages. This clonotype has only a few counts. Its antigen is not identified. Study-wide results and limits: The study found TCR beta diversity correlated strongly with naive T cell percentage.

V shed 8 bases and J shed 5 bases, with 4 bases lying between them. Germline CDR1 SGHVS, CDR2 FNYEAQ. CDR3 size: 10 residues. The use of a sample-barcoded 5' primer and a J-beta primer mix characterized a second PCR of about 7 to 12 cycles. Researchers report that a template-switch adaptor with 12 random nucleotides tagged each cDNA molecule. TCRdb redid the calling of the 5' RACE reads with MiXCR, one entry per CDR3 protein. The sample includes 800,000 or so distinct CDR3 sequences, approximately 65% of them seen just once. This chain connects TRBV7-6 to TRBJ2-1; D is undetermined. Sequenced material: blood. This TCR derives from a man aged 30 to 45 in good health. DNA of the CDR3: TGTGCCAGCGGGGACAATGAGCAGTTCTTC. The encoded protein is CASGDNEQFF.